A single sample is the source of the 19 T cell receptor beta chains below, sequenced in a study of T cell repertoires in cytomegalovirus infection. TCRdb ran MiXCR on the reads and lists one entry per CDR3 protein. The table records around 130,000 distinct CDR3 sequences, more than 7% of them present only once. Sequencing was carried out using PBMCs. The receptors shown here come from a human donor in good health (CMV status not recorded). Some clones in this sample may be carry-over from other donors' samples.

The sample holds many counts of this clonotype. The chain links TRBV7-2 to TRBJ1-5, with 7 nucleotides matching TRBD1. Germline CDR1 reads SGHTA; CDR2 reads FQGNSA. Trimming at V came to 4 bases and at J to 2 bases, leaving 5 bases not matched to a gene. The CDR3 contains 15 residues. This CDR3 is CASSSGTVGNQPQHF. The CDR3 DNA follows: TGTGCCAGCAGCTCAGGGACAGTGGGCAATCAGCCCCAGCATTTT.

This clonotype was counted many times. The rearrangement joins TRBV28 to TRBJ2-7; 9 positions match TRBD1. Germline V gene data show CDR1 as MDHEN and CDR2 as SYDVKM. V lost 7 bases, J lost 4 bases, and 8 bases stayed unmatched. The CDR3 has 14 residues. CDR3 nucleotides: TGTGCCAGCACCACCCGGGACAGGGTTTACGAGCAGTACTTC. This translates into CASTTRDRVYEQYF.

The sample holds many counts of this clonotype. The CDR3 reads CASSLVVGNGYTF. As DNA, the CDR3 is TGCGCCAGCAGCTTGGTGGTAGGGAATGGCTACACCTTC. The rearrangement joins TRBV5-1 to TRBJ1-2, with D hard to call. From germline, CDR1 is SGHRS and CDR2 YFSETQ. The CDR3 covers 13 residues. Trimming stripped 0 bases from V and 6 bases from J, with 9 bases between.

This clonotype was picked up many times. The gene calls are TRBV2 and TRBJ2-7; 10 positions agree with TRBD1. Germline V CDR1 and CDR2: SNHLY, FYNNEI. This CDR3 is built from 14 residues. With V trimmed by 8 bases and J by 0 bases, 4 bases remained unmatched. CDR3 sequence: CASYRDRGSYEQYF. The CDR3 nucleotides read TGTGCCAGCTACCGGGACAGGGGCTCCTACGAGCAGTACTTC.

This clonotype occurred many times. The J gene is TRBJ2-1, the V gene TRBV11-3; 11 nucleotides match TRBD2. After removal of 1 base from V and 7 bases from J, the junction contained 12 bases not matched to a gene. This CDR3 spans 18 amino acids. Germline CDR1 and CDR2: SGHNT and YENEEA. CDR3 amino acids: CASSLVPPLSGRANEQFF. The DNA of the CDR3 is TGTGCCAGCAGCTTAGTACCCCCCCTTAGCGGGAGGGCTAATGAGCAGTTCTTC.

This clonotype occurred many times. This chain uses TRBV7-2 with TRBJ2-5; tentatively, D is TRBD2 (6 bases). The length of the CDR3 is 15 residues. The V gene's germline CDR1 is SGHTA and CDR2 FQGNSA. V lost 2 bases, J lost 2 bases, and 12 bases lay in between. In DNA form, the CDR3 reads TGTGCCAGCAGCTTATCGCGGGGTCCACAAGAGACCCAGTACTTC. Translated: CASSLSRGPQETQYF.

This clonotype showed up many times. The chain joins TRBV4-1 to TRBJ2-7; 7 positions match TRBD1. Germline CDR1 and CDR2: MGHRA and YSYEKL. There are 15 residues in the CDR3. Trimming at V came to 2 bases and at J to 1 base, leaving 5 bases not matched to a gene. CDR3 sequence (DNA): TGCGCCAGCAGCCAAATCCCAGGGGGATCCTACGAGCAGTACTTC. Encoded protein: CASSQIPGGSYEQYF.

This clonotype was picked up many times. This chain joins TRBV7-2 and TRBJ2-1; 9 bases fit TRBD2. Germline values: CDR1 SGHTA, CDR2 FQGNSA. The ends lost 8 bases at V and 7 bases at J; junction bases unmatched: 9. CDR3 size: 14 residues. The CDR3 spells CASLIAAGGNEQFF. Written as DNA, the CDR3 is TGTGCCAGCCTCATAGCTGCGGGGGGGAATGAGCAGTTCTTC. The entire variable domain, with the rest obtained from reference TRBV7-2 and TRBJ2-1, is as follows: GAGVSQSPSNKVTEKGKDVELRCDPISGHTALYWYRQSLGQGLEFLIYFQGNSAPDKSGLPSDRFSAERTGGSVSTLTIQRTQQEDSAVYLCASLIAAGGNEQFFGPGTRLTVL.

This clonotype has a count of ten or more. V usage is TRBV20-1 and J usage is TRBJ2-3; D is unresolved. CDR3 size: 15 residues. V was shortened by 0 bases and J by 4 bases, with 14 bases between the two germline ends. CDR1 is DFQATT, CDR2 SNEGSKA, per germline (reference sequence). CDR3 nucleotides: TGCAGTGCTAGAGATCGGCGGAAGGGTTCAGATACGCAGTATTTT. It yields the protein CSARDRRKGSDTQYF.

In its sample, this clonotype was seen many times. The chain uses TRBV28 and TRBJ2-2; D tentatively reads TRBD1 or TRBD2 (5 bases each). CDR3 length: 15 amino acids. V was shortened by 4 bases and J by 5 bases, with 14 bases between the two germline ends. Germline values: CDR1 MDHEN, CDR2 SYDVKM. The CDR3 nucleotides are TGTGCCAGCAGTTCCGGGACCAGGGTAACCGGGGAGCTGTTTTTT. It yields the protein CASSSGTRVTGELFF. The full variable domain, with the rest looked up from reference TRBV28 and TRBJ2-2, is DVKVTQSSRYLVKRTGEKVFLECVQDMDHENMFWYRQDPGLGLRLIYFSYDVKMKEKGDIPEGYSVSREKKERFSLILESASTNQTSMYLCASSSGTRVTGELFFGEGSRLTVL.

This clonotype has a count of ten or more. This rearrangement joins TRBV7-9 to TRBJ2-1; 10 nucleotides agree with TRBD2. After removal of 2 bases from V and 4 bases from J, the junction contained 2 bases not matched to a gene. Germline CDR1 is SEHNR and CDR2 is FQNEAQ (reference sequence). The CDR3 covers 15 residues. The CDR3 here is CASSLPGLAYNEQFF. For the CDR3, the DNA is TGTGCCAGCAGCTTACCGGGACTAGCGTACAATGAGCAGTTCTTC. The variable domain in full, with the rest retrieved from reference TRBV7-9 and TRBJ2-1, is DTGVSQNPRHKITKRGQNVTFRCDPISEHNRLYWYRQTLGQGPEFLTYFQNEAQLEKSRLLSDRFSAERPKGSFSTLEIQRTEQGDSAMYLCASSLPGLAYNEQFFGPGTRLTVL.

This chain connects TRBV28 to TRBJ2-5; 7 bases are shared with TRBD2. The germline CDR1 and CDR2 sequences are MDHEN and SYDVKM. The CDR3 is 14 residues long. Trimming at V came to 5 bases and at J to 5 bases, leaving 8 bases not matched to a gene. The CDR3 DNA is TGTGCCAGCAGTCCGGGGGGATTGTGGGAGACCCAGTACTTC. As protein: CASSPGGLWETQYF.

In this sample, this clonotype turned up many times. An end of the junction differs from the germline gene, which may be a read error. The CDR3 reads CAGSLGPSQTQYF. CDR3 DNA sequence: TGTGCCGGCAGCTTAGGACCTTCCCAGACGCAGTATTTT. The chain links TRBV7-8 to TRBJ2-3, with no clear D. The CDR3 totals 13 residues. CDR1 and CDR2 from the germline V gene are SGHVS and FQNEAQ.

Sample share makes this clonotype large. The genes are TRBV7-2 and TRBJ2-7; perhaps D is TRBD1 or TRBD2 (5 bases each). Trimming took 4 bases from V and 0 from J, leaving 10 bases between them. The germline CDR1 and CDR2 sequences are SGHTA and FQGNSA. The CDR3 is made up of 14 amino acids. The CDR3 bases are TGTGCCAGCAGCTCGGGACGTGGCTCCTACGAGCAGTACGTC. It encodes CASSSGRGSYEQYV.

The genes are TRBV5-1 and TRBJ2-5; D possibly corresponds to TRBD1 (6 bases). This CDR3 is 14 amino acids long. The V end was cut by 0 bases, the J end by 4 bases, with 10 bases between. Germline CDR1 is SGHRS and CDR2 is YFSETQ. Here the CDR3 DNA reads TGCGCCAGCAGCTTGGACAGCAGGGGAGAGACCCAGTACTTC. Its translation: CASSLDSRGETQYF.

This CDR3 reads CASSVQGKDGYTF. CDR3 nucleotides: TGTGCCAGTAGTGTCCAGGGGAAGGATGGCTACACCTTC. This chain uses TRBV19 with TRBJ1-2, with D possibly TRBD1 on 6 matching bases. V lost 5 bases, J lost 6 bases, and 13 bases lay in between. This CDR3 has 13 residues. The germline V gene encodes CDR1 LNHDA and CDR2 SQIVND (reference sequence).

In its sample, this clonotype was seen many times. This chain uses TRBV11-3 with TRBJ1-2, with unresolved D. V was cut by 1 base and J by 6 bases, with 6 bases left in between. Germline-derived CDR1 and CDR2 are SGHNT and YENEEA. The CDR3 totals 12 residues. DNA for the CDR3: TGTGCCAGCAGCTTAGTTGAGGATGGCTACACCTTC. This encodes CASSLVEDGYTF. The variable domain in full, with the rest retrieved from reference TRBV11-3 and TRBJ1-2, is EAGVVQSPRYKIIEKKQPVAFWCNPISGHNTLYWYLQNLGQGPELLIRYENEEAVDDSQLPKDRFSAERLKGVDSTLKIQPAELGDSAVYLCASSLVEDGYTFGSGTRLTVV.

This clonotype was seen ten or more times. V usage is TRBV7-2 and J usage is TRBJ1-5, with no clear D. This CDR3 contains 15 residues. CDR1 is SGHTA, CDR2 FQGNSA, per germline. V lost 1 base, J lost 2 bases, and 9 bases lay in between. The CDR3, as DNA: TGTGCCAGCAGCTTAGAGTTGGGCGGCAATCAGCCCCAGCATTTT. Translation gives CASSLELGGNQPQHF.

This clonotype appeared many times. This chain joins TRBV7-2 and TRBJ1-1, with D unresolved. This CDR3 has 13 residues. V was pared by 2 bases and J by 9 bases, with 13 bases between. Germline values: CDR1 SGHTA, CDR2 FQGNSA. For the CDR3, the DNA is TGTGCCAGCAGCTTATGCGCAGATTGTAAAGCTTTCTTT. Amino acid sequence: CASSLCADCKAFF.